The 21 T cell receptor beta chains presented below share a single source sample, sequenced in a study of control samples from healthy donors and cancer patients. Profiled with immunoSEQ multiplex PCR; TCRdb holds only in-frame clones, not every one. The sample has some 71,000 clones, approximately 90% seen once. Source material: PBMCs. These receptor sequences come from a woman aged 50 to 60 with colorectal cancer.

V is TRBV19 and J is TRBJ2-3; D is possibly TRBD2 (7 bases). V lost 2 bases and J 1 base, leaving 13 bases between the germline ends. CDR3 length: 16 residues. Germline V gene sequence: CDR1 LNHDA, CDR2 SQIVND (reference sequence). The CDR3 is CASSIWAGARTDTQYF. CDR3 coding DNA: TGTGCCAGTAGTATATGGGCGGGGGCACGCACAGATACGCAGTATTTT.

The chain combines TRBV27 with TRBJ1-3; D is ambiguous. V dropped 7 bases and J dropped 2 bases, with 12 bases sitting between them. Germline V gene data show CDR1 as MNHEY and CDR2 as SMNVEV (reference sequence). The CDR3 runs 14 residues. For the CDR3, the DNA is TGTGCCAGCAAAACGAAGGGTACTGGAAACACCATATATTTT. Translated, it gives CASKTKGTGNTIYF.

This rearrangement joins TRBV2 to TRBJ1-2, with 7 bases that match TRBD1. The germline CDR1 and CDR2 sequences are SNHLY and FYNNEI. V lost 4 bases and J lost 5; bases outside the gene matches: 4. There are 13 residues in the CDR3. CDR3 sequence: CASSGGTEYGYTF. Here the CDR3 DNA reads TGTGCCAGCAGTGGGGGGACAGAGTATGGCTACACCTTC.

The chain carries TRBV3-1 (or the pseudogene TRBV3-2) and TRBJ2-2; D is unclear. Germline V gene data show CDR1 as LGHDT and CDR2 as YNNKEL (reference sequence). The CDR3 has 15 residues. V gave up 6 bases and J gave up 0 bases, with 11 bases separating them. The CDR3 nucleotides read TGTGCCAGCAGTCTCTTTACAGCGAACACCGGGGAGCTGTTTTTT. Translation: CASSLFTANTGELFF.

CDR3 sequence: CASSLGGSYEQYF. CDR3 bases: TGTGCCAGCTCCCTCGGGGGGTCCTACGAGCAGTACTTC. The rearrangement joins TRBV18 to TRBJ2-7; TRBD2 matches 7 bases. From germline, CDR1 is KGHSH and CDR2 LQKENI. The CDR3 is made up of 13 amino acids. V shed 6 bases and J 1 base; nucleotides not matched to a gene: 3.

This sequence joins TRBV5-1 and TRBJ2-4; D call uncertain. CDR3 length: 14 residues. The ends were cut back, 1 base at V and 3 bases at J, with 8 bases in the middle. CDR1 and CDR2 from the germline V gene are SGHRS and YFSETQ. DNA of the CDR3: TGCGCCAGCAGCTTGTGGGGTGGCAAAAACATTCAGTACTTC. This codes for CASSLWGGKNIQYF.

This chain connects TRBV10-2 to TRBJ2-3, with unresolved D. V was trimmed by 3 bases and J by 2 bases, leaving 6 bases between them. This CDR3 has 13 residues. The germline V gene encodes CDR1 WSHSY and CDR2 SAAADI. CDR3 DNA: TGCGCCAGCAGTGAACAGATCACAGATACGCAGTATTTT. It translates to CASSEQITDTQYF.

J is TRBJ2-1 and V is TRBV6-5; 9 bases are shared with TRBD1. In germline, CDR1 is MNHEY, CDR2 SVGAGI. With V trimmed by 7 bases and J by 6 bases, 10 bases remained unmatched. The CDR3 spans 15 residues. The CDR3 region has the DNA TGTGCCAGCAACAGGGACAGGGAGCCCGGCAATGAGCAGTTCTTC. Protein sequence: CASNRDREPGNEQFF.

The gene calls are TRBV25-1 and TRBJ1-2; 9 positions match TRBD1. J lost 7 bases, V lost 1 base, and 7 bases had no gene match. This CDR3 has 15 residues. CDR1 is MGHDK, CDR2 SYGVNS, per germline. CDR3 amino acids: CASSELGTGKFGYTF. CDR3 coding DNA: TGTGCCAGCAGTGAATTAGGGACAGGGAAGTTTGGCTACACCTTC.

The CDR3 sequence is CASSQGITSFNYGYTF. The CDR3 DNA follows: TGTGCCAGCAGCCAAGGGATAACGAGTTTCAACTATGGCTACACCTTC. The chain has TRBV3-1 (or the pseudogene TRBV3-2) and TRBJ1-2, with unresolved D. The germline gives CDR1 LGHDT, CDR2 YNNKEL (reference sequence). The CDR3 runs to 16 residues. V lost 1 base to trimming and J lost 2 bases, with 14 bases between them.

This chain joins TRBV19 and TRBJ2-1; no clear D. Deletions cut 3 bases from V and 5 bases from J, with 2 bases between. CDR3 length: 11 amino acids. CDR1 is LNHDA, CDR2 SQIVND, per germline (reference sequence). The chain's CDR3 is CASSINNEQFF. Written as DNA, the CDR3 is TGTGCCAGTAGTATTAACAATGAGCAGTTCTTC.

The chain is built from TRBV3-1 (or the pseudogene TRBV3-2) and TRBJ2-3; TRBD2 matches 10 bases. This CDR3 has 18 residues. The germline gives CDR1 LGHDT, CDR2 YNNKEL (reference sequence). Unmatched junction bases numbered 15, after V lost 4 bases and J lost 5 bases. The CDR3 loop is CASSLNRDSGRYGDTQYF. The CDR3 region has the DNA TGTGCCAGCAGCCTAAACCGAGATAGCGGGAGGTATGGAGATACGCAGTATTTT.

The chain has TRBV7-9 and TRBJ2-5; maybe TRBD1 (6 bases). The ends were cut back, 0 bases at V and 5 bases at J, with 19 bases in the middle. CDR3 length: 17 amino acids. Per the germline V gene, CDR1 is SEHNR and CDR2 is FQNEAQ (reference sequence). The CDR3 DNA is TGTGCCAGCAGCTTAGCGGGGGCAGGCATCTCACGGGAGACCCAGTACTTC. It translates to CASSLAGAGISRETQYF.

Only a few counts were recorded for this clone. The chain couples TRBV6-5 to TRBJ1-3; possibly TRBD1 for D (5 bases). This CDR3 is built from 15 residues. Looked up from germline, CDR1 is MNHEY and CDR2 is SVGAGI. V lost 2 bases and J lost 1, with 9 bases in between. The CDR3 spells CASSYDSGSGNTIYF. CDR3 bases: TGTGCCAGCAGTTACGATTCAGGGTCTGGAAACACCATATATTTT.

This clone was picked up one time. The chain couples TRBV5-8 to TRBJ1-2; weak D call: TRBD1 (5 bases). V gave up 0 bases and J gave up 8 bases, with 14 bases separating them. From germline, CDR1 is SGHTS and CDR2 YDEGEE. The CDR3 covers 14 residues. Here the CDR3 DNA reads TGTGCCAGCAGCTTGGTCGGGTACGGGGACGGCTACACCTTC. Protein product: CASSLVGYGDGYTF.

The V and J genes are TRBV6-1 and TRBJ2-7; no definite D call. CDR3 length: 17 amino acids. Germline CDR1 MNHNS, CDR2 SASEGT. V lost 3 bases to trimming and J lost 0 bases, with 18 bases between them. The CDR3 sequence: CASSDSPIRVSSYEQYF. CDR3 nucleotide sequence: TGTGCCAGCAGTGATTCCCCTATAAGGGTCAGCTCCTACGAGCAGTACTTC.

This rearrangement joins TRBV19 to TRBJ2-7, with D tentatively TRBD1 (6 bases). V lost 5 bases, J lost 0 bases, and 11 bases lay in between. Germline V gives CDR1 LNHDA, CDR2 SQIVND (reference sequence). CDR3 length equals 14 residues. In DNA form, the CDR3 reads TGTGCCAGTAGTCAGACAGGCTCCTCCTACGAGCAGTACTTC. Its protein product is CASSQTGSSYEQYF.

J is TRBJ2-5 and V is TRBV19; 7 nucleotides match TRBD2. CDR3 length: 16 residues. Losses at the gene ends were 1 base for V and 1 base for J; bases not matched to a gene: 6. Germline lookup yields CDR1 LNHDA and CDR2 SQIVND (reference sequence). The CDR3 region is CASSIGSGEIQETQYF. In DNA, the CDR3 is TGTGCCAGTAGTATAGGGAGCGGGGAAATCCAAGAGACCCAGTACTTC.

The V and J genes are TRBV19 and TRBJ2-7; 9 nucleotides agree with TRBD1. Germline CDR1 is LNHDA and CDR2 is SQIVND (reference sequence). The J segment lost 5 bases and the V segment lost 6 bases, leaving 8 bases of the junction unmatched. The CDR3 loop spans 14 amino acids. The CDR3 spells CASSRPGQGNEQYF. The CDR3 coding sequence is TGTGCCAGTAGCCGACCGGGACAGGGAAACGAGCAGTACTTC.

This chain uses TRBV15 with TRBJ1-2; maybe TRBD1 (6 bases). The germline V gene encodes CDR1 LNHNV and CDR2 YYDKDF (reference sequence). The CDR3 sequence is 14 residues long. The V end was cut by 5 bases, the J end by 3 bases, with 13 bases between. The DNA of the CDR3 is TGTGCCACCAGCGGACAGAAGACACACTATGGCTACACCTTC. The encoded protein is CATSGQKTHYGYTF.

J is TRBJ2-1 and V is TRBV24-1; D remains unclear. Trimming left V 4 bases short and J 1 base short, with 7 bases between. CDR3 length: 14 amino acids. The V gene's germline CDR1 is KGHDR and CDR2 SFDVKD. The chain's CDR3 is CATSERRSYNEQFF. CDR3 DNA sequence: TGTGCCACCAGTGAGAGACGATCCTACAATGAGCAGTTCTTC.